This T cell receptor beta chain was obtained from a study of shared clonotypes between healthy human individuals. Looking at the study overall: CD8 memory received one plate per donor, CD8 naive two, CD4 memory three and CD4 naive three.

V was trimmed by 6 bases and J by 0 bases, leaving 5 bases between them. The CDR3 runs 12 residues. Looked up from germline, CDR1 is MNHNY and CDR2 is SVGAGI (reference sequence). Note on this clone: Other DNA sequences in this specimen translate into the identical CDR3.

The authors distributed each subset's genomic DNA evenly over several immunoSEQ plates. Generated by immunoSEQ multiplex PCR, the TCRdb table keeps only in-frame clones and is missing some. This repertoire shows millions of clones, about 95% found once; its top ten account for approximately 1.2%. The naive CD8 fraction comprised CD45RO-negative cells positively selected for CCR7 and excluded terminally differentiated effector memory CD45RA+ cells. The donors, all of them Caucasian adults, lived in Nashville, Tennessee. The chain carries TRBV6-6 and TRBJ1-1; D is undetermined. Material: naive CD8+ T cells sorted from blood. This clonotype was sampled from a man younger than 35 in good health. This CDR3 reads CASSPLNTEAFF. For the CDR3, the DNA is TGTGCCAGCAGCCCTTTGAACACTGAAGCTTTCTTT.